What follows is one TCR beta chain and its context. No antigen is known for it. Base qualities are missing; no much larger clone stands one base away. Library method: RT-PCR. The reads were generated on an Illumina HiSeq 2500. TCRdb reprocessed the public reads (quality trimming at Q25 with fastp, clone calling with MiXCR) and kept in-frame beta chains. Every entry covers one CDR3 protein and lists the most common genes and DNA from its rows. The table for this sample lists under 200,000 distinct CDR3 sequences; around 12% of them were counted only once. The ten largest clonotypes hold over 25% of the sample. Trimming leaves V shorter by 5 bases and J shorter by 3 bases, with the junction holding 5 bases beyond the gene matches. Counted from cysteine to phenylalanine, this CDR3 has 15 amino acids. Only the CDR3 region is kept as DNA, spanning 45 bases read in frame from base 1. In the germline V gene, CDR1 corresponds to SGHVS and CDR2 to FNYEAQ.

This sample stems from a study of response to subunit inactivated influenza vaccine listed by TCRdb under 2018. Regarding the study in general: Deep quantitative profiling of the T cell receptor repertoire was used in the study to follow responses to a trivalent subunit inactivated influenza vaccine.

General findings and caveats noted by the study authors: According to the authors, only a limited number of new T cells may be recruited by each seasonal influenza vaccination.

The data also belong to a second study, concerning T cells expressing NK-cell markers. The second paper states: TCR beta cDNA libraries were made by 5'RACE template switching that added a universal primer site and unique molecular identifiers. Fewer than ten donors provided sorted CD3+CD56+NKG2C+, CD3+CD56+NKG2C- and CD3+CD56-NKG2C+ T-cell subsets, whose TCR beta-chain repertoires were profiled. Of the eight sequenced donors, seven were found to be HCMV-seropositive and one was found to be HCMV-seronegative. To restrict sorting to alphabetaTCR-expressing T cells, an anti-gammadeltaTCR antibody was added in several experiments. In more than 5 donors, the dominant CD3+CD56+NKG2C+ clonotypes were found to rank among the top 10 CD8+ clonotypes and to make up roughly 1.0-8% of CD8+ T cells. Those dominant clonotypes were again the most abundant among CD3+CD56-NKG2C+ cells in several donors, at about 28.3-65%. It remained unclear whether the expanded NKG2C-expressing T cell clones were specific for HCMV antigens. The eight sequenced donors were randomly selected healthy volunteers, three men and five women. A commercial ELISA kit detecting HCMV-specific IgG in serum was used to determine HCMV serostatus. Peripheral blood mononuclear cells were isolated from blood by Ficoll density gradient centrifugation. CD4+ and CD8+ T cells were isolated from PBMC by magnetic immunoseparation with Miltenyi isolation kits. cDNA synthesis was primed from the TCR beta constant segment and was followed by two successive PCR amplification steps. The libraries were sequenced on Illumina HiSeq 2000/2500, MiSeq or NextSeq, producing 2 x 150 bp reads. MIGEC was used to demultiplex reads and group reads by UMI, and MiTCR was used to assemble and quantify clonotypes. To exclude erroneous sequences, only TCR cDNA sequences supported by at least two reads were retained. The tcR package was used for downstream repertoire analysis, with clonotypes matched between fractions based on CDR3 nucleotide sequence plus V segment. Antigen specificity was annotated against VDJdb with VDJmatch, allowing one amino acid substitution in CDR3.

Material: CD8+ T cells sorted from PBMCs, obtained 11 to 12 days after vaccination. This TCR came from a man aged 50 to 60 who received an inactivated influenza vaccine. Donor details come from another sample of the same person, matched by shared clones. Recombination connected TRBV7-6 to TRBJ2-7, with TRBD2 matching 12 junction bases. The sequenced DNA: TGTGCCAGCAGCGATGGACTAGCGGGACTCTACGAGCAGTACTTC. Translated, this gives CASSDGLAGLYEQYF.